This TCR beta chain comes out of a study of T cells in Graves' hyperthyroidism and ophthalmopathy. Study-wide background: Pretreatment peripheral blood was obtained at initial diagnosis. Regarding the study as a whole: In simple terms, a model built on 13 V-J features told ophthalmopathy apart from stable hyperthyroidism.

TCR beta CDR3 regions were amplified from RNA transcripts. TCR CDR3 underwent first-round RT-PCR with the HTBI primer set. One entry per CDR3 protein, called by TCRdb with MiXCR from the multiplex PCR reads. The table lists about 330,000 distinct CDR3 sequences, roughly 15% of them singletons. Looked up from germline, CDR1 is SGHNT and CDR2 is YENEEA. Trimming left V 8 bases short and J 0 bases short, with 10 bases between. The CDR3 totals 13 residues. This clonotype was counted at least ten times. Its specificity is not known. Diagnoses were established using clinical symptoms, serum thyroxine and TRAb, thyroid ultrasound and orbital computed tomography.

The source material was blood. The origin of this receptor is a middle-aged woman with Graves' ophthalmopathy. V gene TRBV11-3 combines with J gene TRBJ2-5, with D perhaps matching TRBD1 (6 bases). The CDR3 sequence is CASRTENQETQYF. DNA of the CDR3: TGTGCCAGCCGGACAGAAAACCAAGAGACCCAGTACTTC.